The rows below give T cell receptor beta chains drawn from one sample of a study of persistence of HIV-infected CD4 T cells. Which antigens these TCRs recognize remains unknown. TCRdb's table, derived via immunoSEQ multiplex PCR, lists solely in-frame clones and lacks some. This table holds under 15,000 clones, less than 75% found once. The specimen was CD4+ T cells sorted from PBMCs after approximately 19-hour stimulation, collected from a patient who received antiretroviral therapy. The receptors originated from an adult man with HIV who was CMV-seropositive. Each CDR3 is given with its conserved first and last residue. Fields, in order: V gene, J gene, CDR3 protein.

TRBV10-1,TRBJ2-2,CASSLGAENTGELFF
TRBV18,TRBJ1-1,CASSQGGVAFF
TRBV5-5,TRBJ1-2,CASRIGSLDYYGYTF
TRBV3-1/TRBV3-2,TRBJ2-6,CASSQGSGVSGANVLTF
TRBV29-1,TRBJ1-2,CSVSPPGQRNYGYTF
TRBV19,TRBJ1-1,CASSVRSNTEAFF
TRBV28,TRBJ2-1,CASSPVRASGGLEQFF
TRBV28,TRBJ2-7,CASSSQGARVEQYF
TRBV7-8,TRBJ2-3,CASSLGLRDTQYF
TRBV11-2,TRBJ1-3,CASSLLGEDYTIYF
TRBV10-2,TRBJ1-2,CASSESGGASAF
TRBV5-1,TRBJ2-2,CASSLEGSPITGELFF
TRBV10-2,TRBJ2-7,CASRPLALSSYEQYF
TRBV27,TRBJ1-1,CASSLRRQSEAFF
TRBV13,TRBJ2-1,CASSLPGSSYNEQFF
TRBV10-2,TRBJ2-3,CASSGGPTDTQYF
TRBV27,TRBJ1-2,CASSTRGVGYTF
TRBV2,TRBJ1-6,CASSFGTRADNSPLHF
TRBV6-1,TRBJ2-2,CASSATRGPRLTGELFF
TRBV5-8,TRBJ1-6,CASSPGRGMGNNSPLHF
TRBV5-1,TRBJ2-7,CASSDYSGQGAEQYF
TRBV10-2,TRBJ1-4,CASLNGEKLFF
TRBV13,TRBJ2-3,CASSLTGGPTDTQYF
TRBV14,TRBJ1-6,CASSQEWGRNSPLHF
TRBV5-1,TRBJ2-4,CASSNSGQGFENIQYF
TRBV11-1,TRBJ1-2,CASSLNTANYGYTF
TRBV6-1,TRBJ2-4,CASSGMMTGGVRDIQYF
TRBV11-3,TRBJ2-1,CASSWGQGGYNEQFF
TRBV5-1,TRBJ2-5,CASRPGGPQETQYF
TRBV15,TRBJ2-1,CATGSSGVDNEQFF
TRBV6-5,TRBJ1-1,CASSYVENTEAFF
TRBV5-1,TRBJ2-7,CASSYGHGTSLTEQYF
TRBV5-1,TRBJ1-2,CASSLDRNYGYTF
TRBV10-3,TRBJ1-2,CAISESQGTASYGYTF
TRBV14,TRBJ1-6,CASSQVGSSPLHF
TRBV7-2,TRBJ2-7,CASRPTLAGGLGEQYF
TRBV6-6,TRBJ2-7,CASSYSGGDHTYEQYF
TRBV7-8,TRBJ2-2,CASSLAASGVNTGELFF
TRBV28,TRBJ1-2,CASSPYSSGYGYTF
TRBV7-9,TRBJ1-2,CASSLAGQDGTGYGYTF
TRBV5-4,TRBJ2-3,CASSGQGAGGTDTQYF
TRBV3-1/TRBV3-2,TRBJ2-3,CASSQDLGVGTDTQYF